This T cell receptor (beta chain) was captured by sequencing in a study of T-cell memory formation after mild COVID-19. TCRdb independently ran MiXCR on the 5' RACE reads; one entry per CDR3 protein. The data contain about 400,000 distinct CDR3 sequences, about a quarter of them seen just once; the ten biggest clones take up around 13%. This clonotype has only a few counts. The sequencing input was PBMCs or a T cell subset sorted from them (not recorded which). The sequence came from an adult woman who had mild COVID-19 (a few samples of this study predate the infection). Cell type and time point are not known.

CDR3 loop: CASSLEQHYEQYF. CDR3 sequence (DNA): TGTGCCAGCAGCTTGGAGCAGCACTACGAGCAGTACTTC. The J gene is TRBJ2-7, the V gene TRBV5-5; D not resolved. The CDR3 consists of 13 residues. CDR1 and CDR2 from the germline V gene are SGHKS and YYEKEE (reference sequence). V was cut by 0 bases and J by 3 bases, with 7 bases left in between.